Shown below are 25 T cell receptor beta chains from a single sample sequenced in a study of shared clonotypes between healthy human individuals. Naive CD8 populations comprised CD45RO-negative cells positively selected for CCR7, excluding terminally differentiated effector memory CD45RA+ cells. The assay was immunoSEQ multiplex PCR, and TCRdb's table has in-frame clones only and misses some. The repertoire includes over 2,000,000 clones, just over 90% of them detected once, and around 1.7% sits in the top ten. Sequencing was carried out using naive CD8+ T cells from PBMCs. These receptors were taken from a man aged 18 to 30 in good health. Some clones in this sample may be carry-over from other donors' samples.

This clone has only one observation. The chain uses TRBV10-1 and TRBJ2-2; the D call may be TRBD1 or TRBD2 (5 bases each). Trimming cost V 6 bases and J 0 bases, with 11 bases left between them. Germline CDR1 reads WNHNN; CDR2 reads SYGVQD (reference sequence). The CDR3 loop spans 15 amino acids. CDR3 loop: CASSPRDANTGELFF. The DNA for the CDR3 is TGCGCCAGCAGCCCTAGGGACGCGAACACCGGGGAGCTGTTTTTT.

The chain recombines TRBV27 with TRBJ2-6; 8 nucleotides align to TRBD1. V trimming: 2 bases; J trimming: 4 bases; junction bases outside the gene matches: 10. The germline V gene encodes CDR1 MNHEY and CDR2 SMNVEV (reference sequence). The CDR3 totals 18 residues. The CDR3 DNA follows: TGTGCCAGCAGTTTAACAGGGGGGACCCCTCGGGGGGCCAACGTCCTGACTTTC. Residues: CASSLTGGTPRGANVLTF.

As for this clone: Other DNA sequences in this sample translate to the same CDR3. This chain uses TRBV9 with TRBJ2-1, with a tentative D call TRBD2 (5 bases). Germline CDR1 reads SGDLS; CDR2 reads YYNGEE. V was trimmed by 4 bases and J by 0 bases, leaving 8 bases between them. The CDR3 length is 14 residues. CDR3 in DNA: TGTGCCAGCAGCACGAGCGGCTCCTACAATGAGCAGTTCTTC. It yields the protein CASSTSGSYNEQFF. The complete variable domain, with remaining parts taken from reference TRBV9 and TRBJ2-1, reads DSGVTQTPKHLITATGQRVTLRCSPRSGDLSVYWYQQSLDQGLQFLIQYYNGEERAKGNILERFSAQQFPDLHSELNLSSLELGDSALYFCASSTSGSYNEQFFGPGTRLTVL.

V gene TRBV6-1 combines with J gene TRBJ1-5; 9 bases map to TRBD1. The CDR3 has 12 amino acids. The junction had 0 bases not matched to a gene; V was cut back by 6 bases and J by 6 bases. Germline-derived CDR1 and CDR2 are MNHNS and SASEGT. CDR3 in DNA: TGTGCCAGCAGGGACAGGGGTCAGCCCCAGCATTTT. It encodes CASRDRGQPQHF.

On this clone: One end of the junction is discordant with germline, which a read error may explain. The chain's CDR3 is CASSQDSGKAVNSGELFF. As DNA, the CDR3 is TGTGCCAGCAGCCAAGATTCGGGAAAAGCTGTGAACTCCGGGGAGCTGTTTTTT. The chain joins TRBV14 to TRBJ2-2; tentative D call: TRBD2 (5 bases). Germline values: CDR1 SGHDN, CDR2 FVKESK. This CDR3 is built from 18 residues.

V is TRBV29-1 and J is TRBJ2-1; tentatively, D is TRBD1 or TRBD2 (5 bases each). The CDR3 is 16 amino acids. Germline CDR1 and CDR2: SQVTM and ANQGSEA. The germline V and J ends were trimmed by 2 bases and 9 bases, with 23 bases remaining between them. The CDR3 loop reads CSVEKGRIVGQTEQFF. The CDR3 coding sequence is TGCAGCGTTGAAAAGGGGAGAATAGTAGGTCAAACTGAGCAGTTCTTC.

The chain has TRBV29-1 and TRBJ2-1, with D possibly TRBD1 on 6 matching bases. The CDR3 is 13 amino acids. Germline CDR1 SQVTM, CDR2 ANQGSEA. V was cut by 4 bases and J by 10 bases, with 17 bases left in between. In nucleotides, the CDR3 is TGCAGCGTTGTCCCTGAGGGGGTCTACGAGCAGTTCTTC. Residues: CSVVPEGVYEQFF.

The J gene is TRBJ2-3, the V gene TRBV5-1, with 9 bases matching TRBD2. Per the germline V gene, CDR1 is SGHRS and CDR2 is YFSETQ. This CDR3 is built from 16 residues. The V gene end was trimmed by 4 bases and the J gene end by 4 bases; junction bases not matched to a gene: 10. The CDR3 loop is CASSLLAGRGADTQYF. In DNA form, the CDR3 reads TGCGCCAGCAGCCTCCTAGCGGGACGAGGTGCAGATACGCAGTATTTT. Supplemented by reference TRBV5-1 and TRBJ2-3, the full variable domain reads KAGVTQTPRYLIKTRGQQVTLSCSPISGHRSVSWYQQTPGQGLQFLFEYFSETQRNKGNFPGRFSGRQFSNSRSEMNVSTLELGDSALYLCASSLLAGRGADTQYFGPGTRLTVL.

The rearrangement links TRBV4-2 to TRBJ2-5, with TRBD2 matching 8 bases. CDR1 and CDR2 (germline): LGHNA, YNFKEQ. V was pared by 4 bases and J by 3 bases, with 13 bases of the junction left unmatched. The CDR3 has 17 amino acids. CDR3 DNA: TGTGCCAGCAGCCCCCGAGTAGGACTAGCTGTCGAAGAGACCCAGTACTTC. This codes for CASSPRVGLAVEETQYF.

This chain uses TRBV27 with TRBJ1-1, with 7 bases identical to TRBD1. The germline gives CDR1 MNHEY, CDR2 SMNVEV (reference sequence). The CDR3 spans 17 residues. The V gene end was trimmed by 5 bases and the J gene end by 1 base; junction bases not matched to a gene: 13. As DNA, the CDR3 is TGTGCCAGCAGTACGACAGGGAGGCCCTTGGGGAACACTGAAGCTTTCTTT. It specifies CASSTTGRPLGNTEAFF.

Concerning this clone: Distinct nucleotide sequences in the sample also encode this CDR3. The chain is built from TRBV6-5 and TRBJ2-2; tentatively, D is TRBD2 (5 bases). CDR1 and CDR2 (germline): MNHEY, SVGAGI. Trimming removed 0 bases from V and 7 bases from J, with 6 bases in between. The CDR3 runs to 13 residues. The CDR3 reads CASSYSGSGELFF. The DNA of the CDR3 is TGTGCCAGCAGTTACTCGGGGAGCGGGGAGCTGTTTTTT.

The V and J genes are TRBV27 and TRBJ1-2; D is possibly TRBD1 (5 bases). Germline-derived CDR1 and CDR2 are MNHEY and SMNVEV (reference sequence). Trimming cost V 0 bases and J 4 bases, with 21 bases left between them. CDR3 length: 18 amino acids. The CDR3 here is CASSLSPAAGLSLYGYTF. CDR3 DNA sequence: TGTGCCAGCAGTTTATCCCCGGCGGCAGGGCTTTCCCTCTATGGCTACACCTTC.

CDR3 sequence: CASSELLSGNTIYF. The DNA for the CDR3 is TGTGCCAGCAGTGAATTACTCTCTGGAAACACCATATATTTT. V and J are TRBV6-1 and TRBJ1-3, with D unresolved. V was cut by 2 bases and J by 0 bases, with 5 bases left in between. This CDR3 is 14 amino acids long. CDR1 and CDR2 (germline): MNHNS, SASEGT.

The chain couples TRBV19 to TRBJ2-1; D unclear. CDR3 length: 13 amino acids. Trimming stripped 3 bases from V and 0 bases from J, with 3 bases between. Germline V lookup: CDR1 LNHDA, CDR2 SQIVND (reference sequence). This CDR3 reads CASSMFSYNEQFF. CDR3 bases: TGTGCCAGTAGTATGTTCTCCTACAATGAGCAGTTCTTC.

The V and J genes are TRBV7-9 and TRBJ2-2; 13 positions match TRBD2. Germline loops: CDR1 SEHNR, CDR2 FQNEAQ (reference sequence). V trimming: 5 bases; J trimming: 7 bases; junction bases outside the gene matches: 7. The CDR3 loop spans 16 amino acids. In nucleotides, the CDR3 is TGTGCCAGCAGCGACCCGGGACTAGCGGGAATCGGGGAGCTGTTTTTT. Translation gives CASSDPGLAGIGELFF.

This clone has just one count. The V call is TRBV7-8, the J call TRBJ1-1; D uncertain. The CDR3 loop spans 14 amino acids. Per germline, CDR1 SGHVS and CDR2 FQNEAQ. V was pared by 5 bases and J by 0 bases, with 10 bases between. CDR3 region: CASSPIRVNTEAFF. The CDR3 DNA reads as TGTGCCAGCAGCCCAATCCGGGTGAACACTGAAGCTTTCTTT.

V gene TRBV5-6 combines with J gene TRBJ1-1; D not certain. The ends were cut back, 2 bases at V and 1 base at J, with 6 bases in the middle. Per germline, CDR1 SGHDT and CDR2 YYEEEE. This CDR3 has 13 amino acids. In DNA form, the CDR3 reads TGTGCCAGCAGCTTCCCTGGGAACACTGAAGCTTTCTTT. Protein: CASSFPGNTEAFF.

CDR3 DNA: TGTGCCAGCAGCGTGGGCGGGACTGGAGGCTACACCTTC. This translates into CASSVGGTGGYTF. The rearrangement links TRBV9 to TRBJ1-2; a weak D match, TRBD1 (5 bases). CDR3 size: 13 residues. CDR1 is SGDLS and CDR2 is YYNGEE in the germline V gene. V was cut by 2 bases and J by 8 bases, with 13 bases left in between.

The chain is built from TRBV9 and TRBJ2-3, with 8 bases fitting TRBD2. The germline gives CDR1 SGDLS, CDR2 YYNGEE. This CDR3 has 17 residues. J gave up 4 bases and V 0 bases, and 10 bases lay outside the gene matches. The CDR3 DNA follows: TGTGCCAGCAGCGTAGCTGGGGGACTAGGCACATCAGATACGCAGTATTTT. Residues: CASSVAGGLGTSDTQYF.

The gene calls are TRBV29-1 and TRBJ2-1; 8 positions match TRBD2. CDR3 size: 15 residues. Unmatched junction bases numbered 10, after V lost 7 bases and J lost 2 bases. From germline, CDR1 is SQVTM and CDR2 ANQGSEA. DNA of the CDR3: TGCAGCGCCACCACCACTAGCGGAGCCTACAATGAGCAGTTCTTC. Translating it yields CSATTTSGAYNEQFF.

The chain employs TRBV10-2 and TRBJ2-7; D might be TRBD2 (5 bases). The CDR3 has 14 residues. Per the germline V gene, CDR1 is WSHSY and CDR2 is SAAADI. Trimming pared 4 bases from V and 6 bases from J, leaving 16 bases between. CDR3 loop: CASSVRGSIREQYF. The CDR3 DNA reads as TGCGCCAGCAGTGTTCGAGGGAGCATCCGCGAGCAGTACTTC.

In this sample, this clone turned up a few times. The chain uses TRBV9 and TRBJ1-1; D is perhaps TRBD1 (6 bases). CDR3 length equals 14 residues. Trimming stripped 3 bases from V and 0 bases from J, with 9 bases between. The V gene's germline CDR1 is SGDLS and CDR2 YYNGEE. CDR3 DNA sequence: TGTGCCAGCAGCGGACAGGAAATGAACACTGAAGCTTTCTTT. It specifies CASSGQEMNTEAFF.

The CDR3 coding sequence is TGTGCCAGCAGTGAAGGGGCTTGGACTAGCGGCTACAATGAGCAGTTCTTC. It codes for CASSEGAWTSGYNEQFF. V gene TRBV6-1 combines with J gene TRBJ2-1; 10 bases align to TRBD2. Germline CDR1 MNHNS, CDR2 SASEGT. Trimming removed 1 base from V and 3 bases from J; junction bases left unmatched: 6. This CDR3 contains 17 residues.

The chain joins TRBV30 to TRBJ2-1; tentatively, D is TRBD1 (5 bases). The germline V gene encodes CDR1 GTSNPN and CDR2 SVGIG (reference sequence). This CDR3 spans 13 amino acids. V was cut by 0 bases and J by 5 bases, with 8 bases left in between. The chain's CDR3 is CAWSVARDNEQFF. The CDR3 DNA reads as TGTGCCTGGAGTGTGGCCAGGGACAATGAGCAGTTCTTC.

The chain links TRBV30 to TRBJ2-4; TRBD2 agrees at 12 bases. The CDR3 covers 17 residues. Germline trimming cut 1 base from V and 2 bases from J; bases unmatched to any gene: 6. CDR1 GTSNPN and CDR2 SVGIG come from the germline V gene (reference sequence). The CDR3 nucleotides read TGTGCCTGGAGTGGGCGGACTAGCGGGACCTCCAAAAACATTCAGTACTTC. The encoded protein is CAWSGRTSGTSKNIQYF.